This T cell receptor (beta chain) was found in a study of control samples from healthy donors and cancer patients. This CDR3 is built from 12 residues. CDR1 is SGDLS and CDR2 is YYNGEE in the germline V gene. Trimming took off 0 bases at V and 7 bases at J, with 5 bases between the two ends. This table comes from immunoSEQ multiplex PCR, and its TCRdb copy is limited to in-frame clones, with some not included. The table lists about 190,000 clones. The chain is built from TRBV9 and TRBJ2-4; D ambiguous. This receptor was identified in a woman under 40 in good health. The sequencing sample was made of blood. The CDR3 here is CASSVGDNIQYF. The DNA of the CDR3 is TGTGCCAGCAGCGTAGGAGATAACATTCAGTACTTC.